These 30 T cell receptor beta chains share one sample of origin, sequenced in a study of blood T cell repertoires in COVID-19. Using immunoSEQ multiplex PCR, the repertoire was profiled, and TCRdb retains in-frame clones only, with some absent. The table records about 100,000 clones, just under 80% of them present only once. The sample was peripheral blood. All receptors come from a woman aged 70-85 years with acute or convalescent COVID-19.

The count of this clone is one. This chain uses TRBV5-4 with TRBJ1-2; 8 nucleotides align to TRBD1. After removal of 3 bases from V and 4 bases from J, the junction contained 11 bases not matched to a gene. CDR1 and CDR2 (germline): SGHNT, YYREEE (reference sequence). This CDR3 is built from 16 residues. CDR3 loop: CASSSPPGQVTYGYTF. CDR3 in DNA: TGTGCCAGCAGCTCCCCTCCGGGACAGGTAACCTATGGCTACACCTTC.

The CDR3 DNA follows: TGTGCCAGTAGTATCCAACAGGTCGATCAGCCCCAGCATTTT. Translated, it gives CASSIQQVDQPQHF. The chain employs TRBV19 and TRBJ1-5; D may be TRBD1 (5 bases). V was shortened by 3 bases and J by 5 bases, with 11 bases between the two germline ends. The germline CDR1 and CDR2 sequences are LNHDA and SQIVND (reference sequence). The CDR3 length is 14 residues. Variable domain in full (rest from reference TRBV19 and TRBJ1-5): DGGITQSPKYLFRKEGQNVTLSCEQNLNHDAMYWYRQDPGQGLRLIYYSQIVNDFQKGDIAEGYSVSREKKESFPLTVTSAQKNPTAFYLCASSIQQVDQPQHFGDGTRLSIL.

CDR3 loop: CASRSGTENEQFF. In DNA form, the CDR3 reads TGTGCCAGCAGATCCGGGACAGAGAATGAGCAGTTCTTC. This chain joins TRBV6-5 and TRBJ2-1; 7 bases are shared with TRBD1. Germline loops: CDR1 MNHEY, CDR2 SVGAGI. V gave up 6 bases and J gave up 7 bases; unmatched junction bases: 6. The CDR3 covers 13 residues.

V usage is TRBV3-1 (or the pseudogene TRBV3-2) and J usage is TRBJ1-2, with a weak D call TRBD1 (5 bases). Trimming pared 1 base from V and 4 bases from J, leaving 10 bases between. The CDR3 has 14 amino acids. Germline values: CDR1 LGHDT, CDR2 YNNKEL (reference sequence). The CDR3: CASSQGGVFYGYTF. The CDR3 DNA is TGTGCCAGCAGCCAAGGGGGGGTGTTCTATGGCTACACCTTC.

The gene calls are TRBV7-8 and TRBJ1-2; unclear D gene. The CDR3 is 15 residues long. Trimming removed 0 bases from V and 0 bases from J, with 8 bases in between. Germline assignment: CDR1 SGHVS and CDR2 FQNEAQ. The chain's CDR3 is CASSLAGRANYGYTF. The CDR3 DNA reads as TGTGCCAGCAGCTTAGCGGGGAGAGCTAACTATGGCTACACCTTC.

The chain recombines TRBV27 with TRBJ1-2; 9 bases are shared with TRBD1. This CDR3 contains 15 residues. Germline trimming cut 4 bases from V and 4 bases from J; bases unmatched to any gene: 7. Germline CDR1 is MNHEY and CDR2 is SMNVEV (reference sequence). The CDR3 nucleotides are TGTGCCAGCAGTTCCCTCCGGGACAGGGTCTATGGCTACACCTTC. Its translation: CASSSLRDRVYGYTF.

The chain joins TRBV29-1 to TRBJ1-1, with a weak D call TRBD1 (6 bases). Trimming removed 4 bases at V and 4 bases at J, with 13 bases between. The CDR3 covers 13 residues. Germline loops: CDR1 SQVTM, CDR2 ANQGSEA. DNA of the CDR3: TGCAGCGTTGGGAGTCAGGGGAGCACTGAAGCTTTCTTT. It is translated as CSVGSQGSTEAFF.

This chain connects TRBV6-5 to TRBJ1-3; maybe TRBD1 (5 bases). This CDR3 is 14 amino acids long. The germline V gene has CDR1 MNHEY and CDR2 SVGAGI. With 2 bases removed from V and 8 bases from J, the gap between germline ends came to 13 bases. CDR3 loop: CASSYGRGWHTIYF. The DNA of the CDR3 is TGTGCCAGCAGTTACGGGCGGGGGTGGCACACCATATATTTT.

The CDR3 reads CASSIPGGGEQYF. CDR3 DNA sequence: TGTGCCAGTAGTATCCCAGGTGGTGGCGAGCAGTACTTC. The chain employs TRBV19 and TRBJ2-7; unclear D gene. The germline CDR1 and CDR2 sequences are LNHDA and SQIVND (reference sequence). This CDR3 is 13 amino acids long. Trimming shortened V by 3 bases and J by 6 bases, and 12 bases separated the two germline ends.

The chain carries TRBV9 and TRBJ1-2; 7 nucleotides match TRBD1. Per germline, CDR1 SGDLS and CDR2 YYNGEE. V shed 3 bases and J 3 bases; nucleotides not matched to a gene: 14. The CDR3 spans 17 residues. CDR3 bases: TGTGCCAGCAGCGAACCGATGCTAGGGGGCGCCGACTATGGCTACACCTTC. The encoded protein is CASSEPMLGGADYGYTF.

V gene TRBV28 combines with J gene TRBJ2-7; 12 nucleotides align to TRBD2. CDR3 size: 15 residues. CDR1 and CDR2 (germline): MDHEN, SYDVKM. The trim removed 3 bases at V and 7 bases at J, leaving 7 bases unmatched. This CDR3 reads CASSFGTSGGWEQYV. CDR3 coding DNA: TGTGCCAGCAGTTTCGGTACTAGCGGGGGGTGGGAGCAGTACGTC.

V is TRBV10-3 and J is TRBJ2-3; D remains ambiguous. Trimming took 10 bases from V and 1 from J, leaving 9 bases between them. Germline-derived CDR1 and CDR2 are ENHRY and SYGVKD. The CDR3 runs to 12 residues. CDR3: CATKTGTDTQYF. In DNA form, the CDR3 reads TGTGCCACGAAGACTGGCACAGATACGCAGTATTTT.

The chain carries TRBV9 and TRBJ1-2; D unresolved. The CDR3 is 12 amino acids. Trimming stripped 2 bases from V and 2 bases from J, with 4 bases between. The germline CDR1 and CDR2 sequences are SGDLS and YYNGEE. CDR3 nucleotide sequence: TGTGCCAGCAGCGTCCAGAACTATGGCTACACCTTC. Its translation is CASSVQNYGYTF.

The sample holds a few counts of this clone. V is TRBV7-9 and J is TRBJ1-1, with D possibly being TRBD1 (5 bases). Per the germline V gene, CDR1 is SEHNR and CDR2 is FQNEAQ (reference sequence). The CDR3 consists of 16 residues. The germline V and J ends were trimmed by 2 bases and 5 bases, with 18 bases remaining between them. CDR3 residues: CASSLRGGQFQTEAFF. CDR3 DNA: TGTGCCAGCAGCTTAAGGGGCGGTCAGTTCCAAACTGAAGCTTTCTTT.

The chain carries TRBV19 and TRBJ2-5, with 7 bases lining up with TRBD1. Trimming removed 4 bases from V and 2 bases from J; junction bases left unmatched: 1. Germline CDR1 LNHDA, CDR2 SQIVND (reference sequence). The CDR3 loop spans 13 amino acids. The DNA of the CDR3 is TGTGCCAGTAGTACGGGACAGCAAGAGACCCAGTACTTC. Its translation is CASSTGQQETQYF.

V usage is TRBV9 and J usage is TRBJ1-4; 7 bases are a match to TRBD1. Germline loops: CDR1 SGDLS, CDR2 YYNGEE. The trim removed 2 bases at V and 4 bases at J, leaving 8 bases unmatched. The CDR3 is made up of 16 amino acids. The CDR3 sequence: CASSVSHGTDNEKLFF. DNA for the CDR3: TGTGCCAGCAGCGTGAGCCACGGGACAGATAATGAAAAACTGTTTTTT.

The chain couples TRBV19 to TRBJ2-3; weak D call: TRBD2 (6 bases). From germline, CDR1 is LNHDA and CDR2 SQIVND (reference sequence). V was pared by 6 bases and J by 3 bases, with 10 bases between. The CDR3 spans 13 residues. CDR3 DNA: TGTGCCAGTAGGGAGGGAACTACAGATACGCAGTATTTT. This codes for CASREGTTDTQYF.

This chain links TRBV19 with TRBJ1-5; 7 bases are shared with TRBD1. The V gene's germline CDR1 is LNHDA and CDR2 SQIVND (reference sequence). V dropped 2 bases and J dropped 1; count of bases not matched to a gene: 2. This CDR3 spans 15 amino acids. The CDR3 DNA reads TGTGCCAGTAGTATATTCAGGGGGAGCAATCAGCCCCAGCATTTT. The encoded protein is CASSIFRGSNQPQHF.

The chain recombines TRBV5-1 with TRBJ1-5; D not certain. From germline, CDR1 is SGHRS and CDR2 YFSETQ. Trimming took off 5 bases at V and 5 bases at J, with 17 bases between the two ends. The CDR3 loop spans 15 amino acids. Here the CDR3 DNA reads TGCGCCAGCAGGAGTTCCCCCGCGGAGGATCAGCCCCAGCATTTT. Its translation: CASRSSPAEDQPQHF.

The chain employs TRBV5-1 and TRBJ2-5; D is perhaps TRBD2 (6 bases). V was trimmed by 1 base and J by 2 bases, leaving 15 bases between them. CDR3 length: 16 amino acids. From germline, CDR1 is SGHRS and CDR2 YFSETQ. The CDR3 protein is CASSLSSAGSQETQYF. The DNA for the CDR3 is TGCGCCAGCAGCTTGTCGTCGGCGGGGTCTCAAGAGACCCAGTACTTC.

The chain couples TRBV5-6 to TRBJ1-6, with 9 bases lining up with TRBD1. The germline CDR1 and CDR2 sequences are SGHDT and YYEEEE. With V trimmed by 1 base and J by 10 bases, 3 bases remained unmatched. This CDR3 spans 14 amino acids. The CDR3 loop reads CASSLNRGRSPLHF. DNA for the CDR3: TGTGCCAGCAGCTTGAACAGGGGGCGATCACCCCTCCACTTT.

The rearrangement links TRBV5-4 to TRBJ2-7; 8 nucleotides align to TRBD2. Germline values: CDR1 SGHNT, CDR2 YYREEE (reference sequence). CDR3 length: 13 amino acids. J lost 2 bases, V lost 6 bases, and 4 bases had no gene match. The chain's CDR3 is CASNERGTYEQYF. Here the CDR3 DNA reads TGTGCCAGCAATGAGCGGGGGACCTACGAGCAGTACTTC.

This clone has more than one count but fewer than ten. V gene TRBV6-5 combines with J gene TRBJ2-3; 7 positions match TRBD1. Trimming took 10 bases from V and 4 from J; bases not matched to a gene: 11. The CDR3 covers 14 residues. Germline V gives CDR1 MNHEY, CDR2 SVGAGI. The CDR3 nucleotides read TGTGCCACCAAAGACAGGGTTAACCCAGATACGCAGTATTTT. The encoded protein is CATKDRVNPDTQYF.

The rearrangement links TRBV5-1 to TRBJ1-4; 7 nucleotides agree with TRBD1. Germline values: CDR1 SGHRS, CDR2 YFSETQ. The CDR3 covers 15 residues. Losses at the gene ends were 4 bases for V and 3 bases for J; bases not matched to a gene: 6. This chain's CDR3 is CASSIMTGSNEKLFF. DNA of the CDR3: TGCGCCAGCAGCATCATGACAGGGTCTAATGAAAAACTGTTTTTT.

The rearrangement uses TRBV7-2 and TRBJ1-4; 7 bases map to TRBD1. Germline assignment: CDR1 SGHTA and CDR2 FQGNSA. The CDR3 is 15 residues long. V trimming: 2 bases; J trimming: 8 bases; junction bases outside the gene matches: 8. The chain's CDR3 is CASSLPHRGEEKLFF. In DNA form, the CDR3 reads TGTGCCAGCAGCTTACCACACAGGGGTGAGGAAAAACTGTTTTTT. The variable domain in full, with the rest retrieved from reference TRBV7-2 and TRBJ1-4, is GAGVSQSPSNKVTEKGKDVELRCDPISGHTALYWYRQSLGQGLEFLIYFQGNSAPDKSGLPSDRFSAERTGGSVSTLTIQRTQQEDSAVYLCASSLPHRGEEKLFFGSGTQLSVL.

This clone was counted a few times. V usage is TRBV2 and J usage is TRBJ2-2; 12 bases are shared with TRBD2. V lost 6 bases, J lost 6 bases, and 5 bases stayed unmatched. This CDR3 has 15 amino acids. Per the germline V gene, CDR1 is SNHLY and CDR2 is FYNNEI. The CDR3 DNA reads as TGTGCCAGCAGATTACTAGCGGGGGGATCCGGGGAGCTGTTTTTT. This translates into CASRLLAGGSGELFF.

The rearrangement joins TRBV30 to TRBJ1-2; D is ambiguous. CDR3 length: 12 amino acids. Deletions cut 2 bases from V and 1 base from J, with 5 bases between. Germline V gives CDR1 GTSNPN, CDR2 SVGIG (reference sequence). The chain's CDR3 is CAWSQINYGYTF. CDR3 sequence (DNA): TGTGCCTGGAGTCAGATTAACTATGGCTACACCTTC. Together with reference TRBV30 and TRBJ1-2, the CDR3 gives the full variable domain: SQTIHQWPATLVQPVGSPLSLECTVEGTSNPNLYWYRQAAGRGLQLLFYSVGIGQISSEVPQNLSASRPQDRQFILSSKKLLLSDSGFYLCAWSQINYGYTFGSGTRLTVV.

CDR3 region: CASSPLDRGSQTQYF. CDR3 DNA: TGCGCCAGCAGCCCTCTGGACAGGGGGAGCCAGACCCAGTACTTC. This rearrangement joins TRBV4-1 to TRBJ2-5; 10 bases agree with TRBD1. Trimming cost V 4 bases and J 6 bases; bases outside gene matches: 8. The germline V gene has CDR1 MGHRA and CDR2 YSYEKL. This CDR3 is built from 15 residues.

This clone was observed a handful of times. J is TRBJ1-6 and V is TRBV3-1 (or the pseudogene TRBV3-2), with unresolved D. The CDR3 has 13 residues. In germline, CDR1 is LGHDT, CDR2 YNNKEL (reference sequence). V was clipped by 3 bases and J by 5 bases, with 5 bases between them. DNA of the CDR3: TGTGCCAGCAGCCACTCAGATAATTCACCCCTCCACTTT. Amino acid sequence: CASSHSDNSPLHF.

V usage is TRBV9 and J usage is TRBJ1-4; TRBD1 agrees at 7 bases. Losses at the gene ends were 4 bases for V and 5 bases for J; bases not matched to a gene: 8. The CDR3 consists of 15 residues. Germline V lookup: CDR1 SGDLS, CDR2 YYNGEE. The CDR3 nucleotides are TGTGCCAGCAGCCCCGACAGGGCGGGCAATGAAAAACTGTTTTTT. Translation gives CASSPDRAGNEKLFF.